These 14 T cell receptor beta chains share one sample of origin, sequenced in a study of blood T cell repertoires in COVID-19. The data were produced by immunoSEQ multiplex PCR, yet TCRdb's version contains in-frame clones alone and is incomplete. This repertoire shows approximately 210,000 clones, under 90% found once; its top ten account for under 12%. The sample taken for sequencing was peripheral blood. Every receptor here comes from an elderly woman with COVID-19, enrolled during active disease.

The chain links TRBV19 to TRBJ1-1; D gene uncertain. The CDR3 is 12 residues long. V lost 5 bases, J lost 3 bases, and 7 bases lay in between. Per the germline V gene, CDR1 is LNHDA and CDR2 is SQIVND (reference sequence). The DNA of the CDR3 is TGTGCCAGTAGTTCGACTTACACTGAAGCTTTCTTT. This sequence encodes CASSSTYTEAFF.

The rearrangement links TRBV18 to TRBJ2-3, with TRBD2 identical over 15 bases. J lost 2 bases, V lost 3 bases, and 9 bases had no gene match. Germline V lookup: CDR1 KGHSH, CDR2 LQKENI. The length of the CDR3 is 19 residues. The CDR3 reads CASSPLRTSGGGNTDTQYF. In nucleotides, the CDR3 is TGTGCCAGCTCACCTCTCCGGACTAGCGGGGGGGGGAACACAGATACGCAGTATTTT. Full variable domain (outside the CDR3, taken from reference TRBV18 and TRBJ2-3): NAGVMQNPRHLVRRRGQEARLRCSPMKGHSHVYWYRQLPEEGLKFMVYLQKENIIDESGMPKERFSAEFPKEGPSILRIQQVVRGDSAAYFCASSPLRTSGGGNTDTQYFGPGTRLTVL.

CDR3: CASSLLGGPIGYTF. CDR3 sequence (DNA): TGTGCCAGCAGCTTACTCGGGGGGCCGATAGGCTACACCTTC. The chain combines TRBV11-1 with TRBJ1-2; a possible D gene is TRBD1 (6 bases). The CDR3 contains 14 residues. Germline values: CDR1 SGHAT, CDR2 FQDESV (reference sequence). Trimming removed 2 bases at V and 8 bases at J, with 15 bases between.

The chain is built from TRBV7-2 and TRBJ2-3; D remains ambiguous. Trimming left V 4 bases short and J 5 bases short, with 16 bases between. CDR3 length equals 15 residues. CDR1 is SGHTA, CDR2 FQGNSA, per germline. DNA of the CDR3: TGTGCCAGCAGCTACCTTCTAGACTTGGGAGATACGCAGTATTTT. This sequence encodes CASSYLLDLGDTQYF.

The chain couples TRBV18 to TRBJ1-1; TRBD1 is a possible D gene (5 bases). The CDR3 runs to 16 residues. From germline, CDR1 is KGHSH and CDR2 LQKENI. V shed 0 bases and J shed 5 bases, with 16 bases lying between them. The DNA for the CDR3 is TGTGCCAGCTCACCACCGGCTCAGGGTAAATCTACTGAAGCTTTCTTT. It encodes CASSPPAQGKSTEAFF.

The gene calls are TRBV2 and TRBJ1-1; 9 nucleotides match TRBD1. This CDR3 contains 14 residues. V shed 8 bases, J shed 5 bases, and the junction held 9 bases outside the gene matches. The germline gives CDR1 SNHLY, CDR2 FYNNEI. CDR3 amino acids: CASHWDREGTEAFF. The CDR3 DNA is TGTGCCAGCCACTGGGACAGGGAGGGAACTGAAGCTTTCTTT.

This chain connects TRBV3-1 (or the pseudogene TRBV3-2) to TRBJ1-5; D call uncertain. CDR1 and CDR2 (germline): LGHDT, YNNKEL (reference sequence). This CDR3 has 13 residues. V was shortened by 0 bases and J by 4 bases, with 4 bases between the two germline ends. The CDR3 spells CASSQDYNQPQHF. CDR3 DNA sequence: TGTGCCAGCAGCCAAGATTATAATCAGCCCCAGCATTTT.

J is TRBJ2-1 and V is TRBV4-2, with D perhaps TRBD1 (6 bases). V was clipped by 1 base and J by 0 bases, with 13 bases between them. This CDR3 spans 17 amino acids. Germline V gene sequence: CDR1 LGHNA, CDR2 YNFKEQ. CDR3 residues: CASSQVSGASSYNEQFF. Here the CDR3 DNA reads TGTGCCAGCAGCCAAGTTTCAGGGGCTTCCTCCTACAATGAGCAGTTCTTC.

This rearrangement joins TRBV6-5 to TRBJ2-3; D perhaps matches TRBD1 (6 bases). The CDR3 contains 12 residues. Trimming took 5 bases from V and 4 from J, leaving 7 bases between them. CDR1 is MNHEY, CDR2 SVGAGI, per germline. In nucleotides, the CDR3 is TGTGCCAGCAGTCCAGGGGCAGATACGCAGTATTTT. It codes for CASSPGADTQYF.

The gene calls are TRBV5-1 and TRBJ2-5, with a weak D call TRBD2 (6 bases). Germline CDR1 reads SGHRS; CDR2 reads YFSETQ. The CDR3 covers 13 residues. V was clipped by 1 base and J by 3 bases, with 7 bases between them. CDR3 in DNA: TGCGCCAGCAGCTTGACGGGAGAAGAGACCCAGTACTTC. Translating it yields CASSLTGEETQYF.

This chain's CDR3 is CASMDPLPGGAFF. The CDR3 coding sequence is TGTGCCAGTATGGATCCCCTCCCCGGGGGGGCTTTCTTT. The chain is built from TRBV19 and TRBJ1-1, with D maybe TRBD1 (5 bases). Per germline, CDR1 LNHDA and CDR2 SQIVND (reference sequence). The CDR3 spans 13 residues. The V gene lost 7 bases and the J gene lost 11 bases, with 20 bases spanning the gap. Combining the CDR3 with reference TRBV19 and TRBJ1-1 gives the whole variable domain DGGITQSPKYLFRKEGQNVTLSCEQNLNHDAMYWYRQDPGQGLRLIYYSQIVNDFQKGDIAEGYSVSREKKESFPLTVTSAQKNPTAFYLCASMDPLPGGAFFGQGTRLTVV.

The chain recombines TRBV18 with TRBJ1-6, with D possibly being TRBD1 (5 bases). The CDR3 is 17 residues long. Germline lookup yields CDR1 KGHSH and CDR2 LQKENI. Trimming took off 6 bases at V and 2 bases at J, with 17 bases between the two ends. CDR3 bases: TGTGCCAGCTCCCTCCTTAAGGACAATCCCTATAATTCACCCCTCCACTTT. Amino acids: CASSLLKDNPYNSPLHF.

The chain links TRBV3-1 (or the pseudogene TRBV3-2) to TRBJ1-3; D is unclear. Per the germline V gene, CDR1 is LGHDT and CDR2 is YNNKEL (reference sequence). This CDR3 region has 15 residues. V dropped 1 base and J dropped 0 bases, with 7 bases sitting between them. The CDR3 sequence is CASSQGRSSGNTIYF. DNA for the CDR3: TGTGCCAGCAGCCAAGGGAGGAGCTCTGGAAACACCATATATTTT.

The CDR3 region is CASSRQGAGQPQHF. Written as DNA, the CDR3 is TGTGCCAGCAGTAGGCAGGGGGCCGGTCAGCCCCAGCATTTT. The gene calls are TRBV6-6 and TRBJ1-5, with 8 bases aligning to TRBD1. Trimming cost V 5 bases and J 6 bases; bases outside gene matches: 6. Germline V CDR1 and CDR2: MNHNY, SVGAGI (reference sequence). The CDR3 runs 14 residues.